These 18 T cell receptor beta chains were sequenced from one sample in a study of T cell changes during pregnancy in multiple sclerosis. TCRdb's table, derived via immunoSEQ multiplex PCR, lists solely in-frame clones and lacks some. The sample lists 60,000 or so clones, just under 90% occurring once. Sequencing was performed on peripheral blood, taken in the first trimester of pregnancy. Every receptor here comes from a female donor in good health, enrolled as a control in a pregnancy study.

The gene calls are TRBV4-3 and TRBJ2-7, with 9 positions matching TRBD1. The CDR3 consists of 13 residues. V shed 4 bases, J shed 5 bases, and the junction held 3 bases outside the gene matches. Per the germline V gene, CDR1 is LGHNA and CDR2 is YSLEER. CDR3 DNA sequence: TGCGCCAGCAGCCTGCGGACAGGGGACGAGCAGTACTTC. This encodes CASSLRTGDEQYF.

This sequence joins TRBV27 and TRBJ1-1; D unclear. The CDR3 is 15 amino acids. Trimming took 1 base from V and 0 from J, leaving 9 bases between them. The germline CDR1 and CDR2 sequences are MNHEY and SMNVEV (reference sequence). For the CDR3, the DNA is TGTGCCAGCAGTTTATTGGCAGATATGAACACTGAAGCTTTCTTT. Translated, it gives CASSLLADMNTEAFF.

The chain has TRBV5-1 and TRBJ1-2; D may be TRBD1 (5 bases). V was cut by 0 bases and J by 5 bases, with 11 bases left in between. The CDR3 is 14 amino acids. Germline V CDR1 and CDR2: SGHRS, YFSETQ. Here the CDR3 reads CASSLGQGYYGYTF. The CDR3, as DNA: TGCGCCAGCAGCTTGGGGCAGGGTTATTATGGCTACACCTTC.

The CDR3 DNA reads as TGTGCCAGCAGTTGGACAGGGAGGCCCACTGAAGCTTTCTTT. It yields the protein CASSWTGRPTEAFF. The V gene is TRBV27, the J gene TRBJ1-1; 8 bases are a match to TRBD1. Germline CDR1 is MNHEY and CDR2 is SMNVEV (reference sequence). The CDR3 runs 14 residues. V lost 4 bases to trimming and J lost 4 bases; unmatched junction nucleotides: 5.

The chain employs TRBV7-2 and TRBJ1-1; no reliable D call. Per germline, CDR1 SGHTA and CDR2 FQGNSA. The CDR3 is made up of 15 amino acids. Deletions cut 1 base from V and 0 bases from J, with 9 bases between. CDR3 protein: CASSLVFPMNTEAFF. The CDR3 DNA sequence: TGTGCCAGCAGCTTAGTTTTTCCAATGAACACTGAAGCTTTCTTT.

The V gene is TRBV19, the J gene TRBJ2-3, with 12 bases aligning to TRBD2. CDR3 length equals 18 residues. Germline V gives CDR1 LNHDA, CDR2 SQIVND (reference sequence). The V and J ends lost 5 bases and 1 base, in that order; junction bases with no gene match: 10. This CDR3 reads CASSLHRGLAGGTDTQYF. The DNA for the CDR3 is TGTGCCAGTAGTCTCCATAGGGGACTAGCGGGCGGCACAGATACGCAGTATTTT.

The rearrangement uses TRBV19 and TRBJ1-4; 7 nucleotides line up with TRBD1. V gave up 4 bases and J gave up 5 bases; unmatched junction bases: 7. The germline V gene encodes CDR1 LNHDA and CDR2 SQIVND (reference sequence). The CDR3 totals 15 residues. The chain's CDR3 is CASSKEGRGNEKLFF. DNA of the CDR3: TGTGCCAGTAGTAAAGAAGGCAGGGGGAATGAAAAACTGTTTTTT.

The V and J genes are TRBV7-9 and TRBJ2-5, with 9 bases identical to TRBD2. The V gene's germline CDR1 is SEHNR and CDR2 FQNEAQ (reference sequence). The CDR3 extends over 14 amino acids. The V segment lost 5 bases and the J segment 4 bases; nucleotides outside the gene matches: 5. CDR3 sequence: CASSPSSGVETQYF. In DNA, the CDR3 is TGTGCCAGCAGCCCGTCTAGCGGGGTAGAGACCCAGTACTTC. Full variable domain (missing parts from reference TRBV7-9 and TRBJ2-5): DTGVSQNPRHKITKRGQNVTFRCDPISEHNRLYWYRQTLGQGPEFLTYFQNEAQLEKSRLLSDRFSAERPKGSFSTLEIQRTEQGDSAMYLCASSPSSGVETQYFGPGTRLLVL.

This chain links TRBV6-5 with TRBJ2-3; tentative D call: TRBD1 (6 bases). Looked up from germline, CDR1 is MNHEY and CDR2 is SVGAGI. Trimming took off 5 bases at V and 11 bases at J, with 14 bases between the two ends. The CDR3 consists of 12 residues. CDR3 residues: CASSPRPGQQYF. In DNA form, the CDR3 reads TGTGCCAGCAGTCCAAGGCCGGGACAGCAGTATTTT.

The rearrangement links TRBV7-9 to TRBJ2-1; D might be TRBD2 (5 bases). Trimming left V 3 bases short and J 4 bases short, with 10 bases between. Germline lookup yields CDR1 SEHNR and CDR2 FQNEAQ (reference sequence). The CDR3 is 14 amino acids. The CDR3 reads CASSFQAVYNEQFF. The CDR3, as DNA: TGTGCCAGCAGCTTTCAAGCGGTATACAATGAGCAGTTCTTC.

This clone was detected once. The chain couples TRBV12-5 to TRBJ1-3; weak D call: TRBD1 (5 bases). Trimming removed 2 bases from V and 4 bases from J, with 18 bases in between. The CDR3 runs 17 residues. Germline CDR1 and CDR2: LGHNT and FRNRAP. CDR3 nucleotide sequence: TGTGCTAGTGGTTTGATCGTTCGGGGGGTACGAGGAAACACCATATATTTT. Its protein product is CASGLIVRGVRGNTIYF.

This chain joins TRBV19 and TRBJ2-7; 7 bases match TRBD1. The CDR3 sequence is 16 residues long. The germline CDR1 and CDR2 sequences are LNHDA and SQIVND (reference sequence). V lost 4 bases and J lost 0; bases outside the gene matches: 9. This CDR3 is CASSRDGTVFSYEQYF. CDR3 DNA sequence: TGTGCCAGTAGTAGAGACGGGACAGTATTCTCCTACGAGCAGTACTTC. Full variable domain (rest looked up from reference TRBV19 and TRBJ2-7): DGGITQSPKYLFRKEGQNVTLSCEQNLNHDAMYWYRQDPGQGLRLIYYSQIVNDFQKGDIAEGYSVSREKKESFPLTVTSAQKNPTAFYLCASSRDGTVFSYEQYFGPGTRLTVT.

Regarding this clone: Sequence at one end of the junction differs from germline and may be a read error. The rearrangement links TRBV7-7 to TRBJ2-5, with 9 bases fitting TRBD1. Germline values: CDR1 SSHAT, CDR2 FNYEAQ (reference sequence). CDR3 length: 14 residues. The CDR3 loop reads CASSQDRGKETQYF. DNA for the CDR3: TGTGCTAGCAGCCAGGACAGGGGAAAGGAGACCCAGTACTTC.

The CDR3 nucleotides are TGTGCCAGCAGCTTAGACAGGGTGGACTATGGCTACACCTTC. It is translated as CASSLDRVDYGYTF. V is TRBV11-2 and J is TRBJ1-2, with D possibly matching TRBD1 (5 bases). The ends were cut back, 0 bases at V and 3 bases at J, with 8 bases in the middle. The CDR3 contains 14 residues. In germline, CDR1 is SGHAT, CDR2 FQNNGV. The full variable domain, with the rest looked up from reference TRBV11-2 and TRBJ1-2, is EAGVAQSPRYKIIEKRQSVAFWCNPISGHATLYWYQQILGQGPKLLIQFQNNGVVDDSQLPKDRFSAERLKGVDSTLKIQPAKLEDSAVYLCASSLDRVDYGYTFGSGTRLTVV.

The rearrangement uses TRBV9 and TRBJ2-2; 10 bases line up with TRBD2. The germline V gene has CDR1 SGDLS and CDR2 YYNGEE. Trimming at V came to 4 bases and at J to 4 bases, leaving 10 bases not matched to a gene. CDR3 length: 17 amino acids. The CDR3 loop is CASSPLPVAGGTGELFF. In DNA, the CDR3 is TGTGCCAGCAGCCCCCTGCCGGTAGCGGGGGGCACCGGGGAGCTGTTTTTT.

In regard to this clone: One junction end disagrees with the germline gene, perhaps due to a read error. V and J are TRBV7-7 and TRBJ2-5; 10 bases align to TRBD2. This CDR3 is 15 amino acids long. CDR1 is SSHAT and CDR2 is FNYEAQ in the germline V gene (reference sequence). CDR3 amino acids: CASSLQRGGGETQYF. Written as DNA, the CDR3 is TGTGCTAGCAGCCTGCAGCGGGGGGGAGGAGAGACCCAGTACTTC.

This chain uses TRBV19 with TRBJ1-1; maybe TRBD1 (6 bases). The CDR3 spans 11 residues. Germline loops: CDR1 LNHDA, CDR2 SQIVND (reference sequence). V was trimmed by 3 bases and J by 7 bases, leaving 6 bases between them. The DNA of the CDR3 is TGTGCCAGTAGTATCAGGGGTGAAGCTTTCTTT. Its protein is CASSIRGEAFF.

CDR3 residues: CASSVASRLPYGYTF. CDR3 nucleotides: TGTGCCAGCAGCGTAGCATCGCGGCTACCCTATGGCTACACCTTC. This chain joins TRBV9 and TRBJ1-2; D not certain. This CDR3 comprises 15 residues. V was shortened by 0 bases and J by 4 bases, with 13 bases between the two germline ends. The germline V gene encodes CDR1 SGDLS and CDR2 YYNGEE.